Shown below are 23 T cell receptor beta chains from a single sample sequenced in a study of response to subunit inactivated influenza vaccine. Each CDR3 protein is one row after TCRdb ran MiXCR on the RT-PCR reads. The sample has approximately 700,000 distinct CDR3 sequences, roughly 14% seen once. Source: PBMCs from blood, taken 14 days before vaccination. These receptors came from a man in his fifties who received an inactivated influenza vaccine.

This clonotype was detected a few times. The chain combines TRBV18 with TRBJ2-2, with unresolved D. V lost 2 bases, J lost 0 bases, and 22 bases lay in between. Per the germline V gene, CDR1 is KGHSH and CDR2 is LQKENI. The CDR3 sequence is 20 residues long. CDR3 protein: CASSPSVLFSPESNTGELFF. CDR3 DNA: TGTGCCAGCTCACCAAGCGTTCTTTTCAGCCCAGAATCGAACACCGGGGAGCTGTTTTTT.

Note on this clonotype: Germline is not matched at one junction end, which may reflect a read error. V is TRBV5-1 and J is TRBJ2-3; TRBD2 is a possible D gene (7 bases). The germline V gene has CDR1 SGHRS and CDR2 YFSETQ. CDR3 length: 18 residues. CDR3 sequence: CVSSFGLGGHSDTDTQYF. In DNA form, the CDR3 reads TGCGTCAGCAGCTTCGGACTAGGGGGACACAGCGACACAGATACGCAGTATTTT.

This rearrangement joins TRBV20-1 to TRBJ2-1; TRBD1 aligns across 7 bases. Trimming removed 5 bases from V and 9 bases from J; junction bases left unmatched: 10. Germline lookup yields CDR1 DFQATT and CDR2 SNEGSKA (reference sequence). The CDR3 extends over 13 amino acids. The CDR3 DNA sequence: TGCAGTGCTGGATTAACAGGGGCGGCTGAGCAGTTCTTC. Its protein is CSAGLTGAAEQFF.

This clonotype was observed a few times. The chain couples TRBV7-2 to TRBJ2-1, with 10 bases identical to TRBD2. J gave up 2 bases and V 4 bases, and 5 bases lay outside the gene matches. The CDR3 sequence is 16 residues long. Per the germline V gene, CDR1 is SGHTA and CDR2 is FQGNSA. For the CDR3, the DNA is TGTGCCAGCAGCTACACTCTAGCGGGAGCCTACAATGAGCAGTTCTTC. It is translated as CASSYTLAGAYNEQFF.

This clonotype occurred a few times. This sequence joins TRBV6-5 and TRBJ2-2; D is uncertain. The germline V gene encodes CDR1 MNHEY and CDR2 SVGAGI. The CDR3 has 14 amino acids. Trimming left V 1 base short and J 5 bases short, with 8 bases between. The CDR3 DNA is TGTGCCAGCAGTTACTTGGTTCGGACCGGGGAGCTGTTTTTT. Protein sequence: CASSYLVRTGELFF.

This clonotype came up a few times. V usage is TRBV15 and J usage is TRBJ2-7; D is possibly TRBD2 (5 bases). The CDR3 runs to 17 residues. CDR1 is LNHNV, CDR2 YYDKDF, per germline (reference sequence). V was pared by 0 bases and J by 5 bases, with 20 bases between. Here the CDR3 reads CATSRDGRIPGFNEQYF. Written as DNA, the CDR3 is TGTGCCACCAGCAGAGATGGGCGGATTCCGGGGTTCAACGAGCAGTACTTC.

The J gene is TRBJ1-1, the V gene TRBV2; unclear D gene. V was shortened by 3 bases and J by 4 bases, with 12 bases between the two germline ends. The CDR3 covers 14 residues. CDR1 SNHLY and CDR2 FYNNEI come from the germline V gene. The CDR3 spells CASSEVALGTEAFF. CDR3 DNA sequence: TGTGCCAGCAGTGAGGTGGCTCTTGGCACTGAAGCTTTCTTT.

J is TRBJ2-5 and V is TRBV7-9; 10 nucleotides line up with TRBD2. Germline-derived CDR1 and CDR2 are SEHNR and FQNEAQ (reference sequence). This CDR3 is built from 15 residues. Trimming removed 3 bases from V and 6 bases from J; junction bases left unmatched: 7. The CDR3, as DNA: TGTGCCAGCAGCTTGGTTCTAGCGGGGGTGAAGACCCAGTACTTC. This gives the protein CASSLVLAGVKTQYF.

This clonotype was detected only a few times. This sequence joins TRBV10-1 and TRBJ2-1; a weak D match, TRBD1 (5 bases). Between the trimmed V and J ends, which lost 6 bases and 7 bases, there was a span of 19 bases. The CDR3 length is 15 residues. Germline assignment: CDR1 WNHNN and CDR2 SYGVQD (reference sequence). Here the CDR3 DNA reads TGCGCCAGCAGCACTTCGACAGCCGCATGGAATGAGCAGTTCTTC. Translation: CASSTSTAAWNEQFF.

This clonotype was recorded a few times. The chain couples TRBV6-1 to TRBJ2-2, with TRBD1 matching over 7 bases. From germline, CDR1 is MNHNS and CDR2 SASEGT. V lost 10 bases to trimming and J lost 7 bases; unmatched junction nucleotides: 9. This CDR3 contains 13 residues. The CDR3 loop is CATQGLSGGELFF. CDR3 DNA: TGTGCCACACAGGGGCTGTCCGGCGGGGAGCTGTTTTTT.

There are a few counts of this clonotype. The chain joins TRBV4-2 to TRBJ2-2, with 8 bases fitting TRBD2. Per the germline V gene, CDR1 is LGHNA and CDR2 is YNFKEQ. Losses at the gene ends were 1 base for V and 5 bases for J; bases not matched to a gene: 9. The CDR3 covers 17 residues. This CDR3 is CASSQVVAGSRTGELFF. The CDR3 DNA follows: TGTGCCAGCAGCCAAGTGGTAGCGGGGTCCCGAACCGGGGAGCTGTTTTTT.

The V and J genes are TRBV9 and TRBJ2-1; 9 bases are shared with TRBD2. The CDR3 extends over 18 amino acids. V lost 0 bases, J lost 4 bases, and 11 bases stayed unmatched. The germline gives CDR1 SGDLS, CDR2 YYNGEE. The CDR3 nucleotides are TGTGCCAGCAGCGTAGGGGTAGCGGGAGTCAGTGTTTACAATGAGCAGTTCTTC. Translated: CASSVGVAGVSVYNEQFF.

The rearrangement joins TRBV10-3 to TRBJ2-1, with TRBD2 matching over 7 bases. The trim removed 10 bases at V and 0 bases at J, leaving 15 bases unmatched. This CDR3 region has 17 residues. Germline CDR1 ENHRY, CDR2 SYGVKD. The CDR3 here is CATLVPGGPLSYNEQFF. The CDR3 DNA sequence: TGTGCCACTCTGGTGCCGGGAGGACCCCTCTCCTACAATGAGCAGTTCTTC.

The rearrangement links TRBV20-1 to TRBJ1-6; D ambiguous. V was shortened by 4 bases and J by 9 bases, with 13 bases between the two germline ends. This CDR3 comprises 13 residues. CDR1 is DFQATT, CDR2 SNEGSKA, per germline (reference sequence). This chain's CDR3 is CSAKGYEGSPLHF. The CDR3, as DNA: TGCAGTGCTAAAGGCTACGAGGGTTCACCCCTCCACTTT.

This clonotype appeared once. The chain carries TRBV11-2 and TRBJ2-7, with D maybe TRBD2 (7 bases). This CDR3 region has 16 residues. Trimming removed 5 bases at V and 6 bases at J, with 23 bases between. Germline CDR1 SGHAT, CDR2 FQNNGV. CDR3 bases: TGTGCCAGCAGCGTCTATGGGGGGGGCGGGTACGGCGAGCAGTACTTC. This encodes CASSVYGGGGYGEQYF.

The gene calls are TRBV7-9 and TRBJ2-2; D might be TRBD1 or TRBD2, each matching 5 bases. CDR3 size: 16 residues. Germline assignment: CDR1 SEHNR and CDR2 FQNEAQ (reference sequence). The germline V and J ends were trimmed by 7 bases and 1 base, with 16 bases remaining between them. As DNA, the CDR3 is TGTGCCAGCATTGACGGGGCGCGAATGAACACCGGGGAGCTGTTTTTT. Translated, it gives CASIDGARMNTGELFF.

This clonotype was detected only a few times. The chain recombines TRBV4-2 with TRBJ2-3, with 7 bases aligning to TRBD1. The V segment lost 1 base and the J segment 2 bases; nucleotides outside the gene matches: 3. The CDR3 has 15 residues. Germline CDR1 is LGHNA and CDR2 is YNFKEQ. CDR3 protein: CASSQGDRVTDTQYF. The DNA for the CDR3 is TGTGCCAGCAGCCAAGGGGACAGAGTCACAGATACGCAGTATTTT.

This clonotype has more than one count but fewer than ten. V usage is TRBV12-3 or TRBV12-4 and J usage is TRBJ2-3, with D unclear. The CDR3 extends over 16 amino acids. Deletions cut 4 bases from V and 0 bases from J, with 14 bases between. This chain's CDR3 is CASSSPLGSSTDTQYF. DNA of the CDR3: TGTGCCAGCAGTTCCCCTTTAGGATCTAGCACAGATACGCAGTATTTT.

In its sample, this clonotype was seen a few times. The CDR3 spells CASSQVGGAYEQYF. The CDR3 DNA follows: TGTGCCAGCAGCCAAGTGGGCGGGGCCTACGAGCAGTACTTC. The rearrangement uses TRBV4-2 and TRBJ2-7; possibly TRBD2 for D (6 bases). CDR1 and CDR2 (germline): LGHNA, YNFKEQ. Trimming left V 1 base short and J 2 bases short, with 9 bases between. The CDR3 covers 14 residues.

A few counts support this clonotype. The V and J genes are TRBV6-4 and TRBJ2-1; D unclear. The V gene lost 6 bases and the J gene lost 4 bases, with 16 bases spanning the gap. The length of the CDR3 is 15 residues. Germline values: CDR1 MRHNA, CDR2 SNTAGT. CDR3 sequence: CASSQTNTNYNEQFF. The CDR3 DNA is TGTGCCAGCAGCCAAACCAACACAAATTACAATGAGCAGTTCTTC.

The chain uses TRBV5-1 and TRBJ2-7; D gene unclear. Trimming removed 0 bases at V and 0 bases at J, with 10 bases between. The CDR3 is made up of 15 amino acids. Germline CDR1 reads SGHRS; CDR2 reads YFSETQ. CDR3 amino acids: CASSLGVASSYEQYF. The CDR3 coding sequence is TGCGCCAGCAGCTTGGGAGTGGCTAGCTCCTACGAGCAGTACTTC. Full variable domain (rest looked up from reference TRBV5-1 and TRBJ2-7): KAGVTQTPRYLIKTRGQQVTLSCSPISGHRSVSWYQQTPGQGLQFLFEYFSETQRNKGNFPGRFSGRQFSNSRSEMNVSTLELGDSALYLCASSLGVASSYEQYFGPGTRLTVT.

The table lists this clonotype with many counts. The CDR3 spells CASSQGGGSADTQYF. In nucleotides, the CDR3 is TGCGCCAGCAGCCAAGGAGGGGGATCAGCAGATACGCAGTATTTT. The chain combines TRBV4-1 with TRBJ2-3; a possible D gene is TRBD1 (6 bases). The germline V gene has CDR1 MGHRA and CDR2 YSYEKL. V was shortened by 1 base and J by 4 bases, with 12 bases between the two germline ends. CDR3 length: 15 amino acids.

There are a few counts of this clonotype. The chain links TRBV2 to TRBJ2-5, with D perhaps TRBD2 (5 bases). Trimming removed 8 bases at V and 4 bases at J, with 17 bases between. Germline V CDR1 and CDR2: SNHLY, FYNNEI. The CDR3 is 14 residues long. CDR3 nucleotide sequence: TGTGCCAGCGGTGGACTGCTGAAGGGAGAGACCCAGTACTTC. Its translation: CASGGLLKGETQYF.